The clone carrying this T cell receptor beta chain was recorded once. The sample originates from a study of shared clonotypes between healthy human individuals. About the study: Donor composition was a couple of women and three men, aged 18 to 49.

Profiled with immunoSEQ multiplex PCR; TCRdb holds only in-frame clones, not every one. The sample includes about 480,000 clones, less than 85% of them seen just once. The V end lost 0 bases, the J end lost 4 bases, and 13 bases lay between the germline ends. Germline CDR1 GTSNPN, CDR2 SVGIG (reference sequence). This CDR3 comprises 15 residues. This TCR was sampled from a woman aged 40 to 49 in good health. Some clones in this sample may be carry-over from other donors' samples. Sequencing used PBMCs. The gene calls are TRBV30 and TRBJ1-3; no firm D call. The CDR3 DNA follows: TGTGCCTGGAGTGTCCCCACCAACTTCGGAAACACCATATATTTT. Amino acid sequence: CAWSVPTNFGNTIYF.